The rows below give T cell receptor beta chains drawn from one sample of a study of regulatory T cells in long-lasting Graves disease. A single record per CDR3 protein comes from TCRdb applying MiXCR to the multiplex PCR reads. The data contain about 620,000 distinct CDR3 sequences, 15% to 20% of them singletons. This same sample was also taken into another study, of T cells in Graves' hyperthyroidism and ophthalmopathy.

The sample in question was peripheral blood mononuclear cells (PBMCs), obtained at new diagnosis, from a patient treated with antithyroid drugs. These receptors were collected from a woman aged 30 to 39 with Graves disease. Both conserved end residues are part of each CDR3. D genes are given only for firm matches. The listing skips clone size in some rows; elsewhere it reads once, few, many or a size class.

J gene: TRBJ2-7
D gene: TRBD1
clone size: few
V gene: TRBV28
CDR3 DNA: TGTGCCAGCCGTATTGGGGACAGGGGCCCCTACGAGCAGTACTTC
CDR3 protein: CASRIGDRGPYEQYF

J gene: TRBJ2-1
D gene: TRBD1
clone size: many
V gene: TRBV24-1
CDR3 DNA: TGTGCCACCAGTGATTTGAATGGGGACAGGGATAATGAGCAGTTCTTC
CDR3 protein: CATSDLNGDRDNEQFF

J gene: TRBJ2-2
D gene: .
clone size: .
V gene: TRBV7-9
CDR3 DNA: TGTGCCAGCAGCTCCCAAGGGGGGAACACCGGGGAGCTGTTTTTT
CDR3 protein: CASSSQGGNTGELFF

J gene: TRBJ2-3
D gene: .
clone size: many
V gene: TRBV20-1
CDR3 DNA: TGCAGTGCTAGACTCCAGTCCACAGATACGCAGTATTTT
CDR3 protein: CSARLQSTDTQYF

J gene: TRBJ2-7
D gene: .
clone size: few
V gene: TRBV20-1
CDR3 DNA: TGCAGTGCTAGAGGAGAACTACCCTACGAGCAGTACTTC
CDR3 protein: CSARGELPYEQYF

J gene: TRBJ2-7
D gene: TRBD2
clone size: many
V gene: TRBV20-1
CDR3 DNA: TGCAGTGCTAGAGGGCCTAGCGGGAGGGCCAGGGCCTACGAGCAGTACTTC
CDR3 protein: CSARGPSGRARAYEQYF

J gene: TRBJ2-6
D gene: .
clone size: few
V gene: TRBV7-2
CDR3 DNA: TGTGCCAGCAGCTCCGGAGCGGTCAGGACCTCTGGGGCCAACGTCCTGACTTTC
CDR3 protein: CASSSGAVRTSGANVLTF

J gene: TRBJ2-5
D gene: .
clone size: few
V gene: TRBV15
CDR3 DNA: TGTGCCACCAGCAGAGTGATGGGAGAGACCCAGTACTTC
CDR3 protein: CATSRVMGETQYF

J gene: TRBJ2-5
D gene: TRBD2
clone size: few
V gene: TRBV7-3
CDR3 DNA: TGTGCCAGCAGCTTCGGACTAGCGGGTAGAGGGGAGACCCAGTACTTC
CDR3 protein: CASSFGLAGRGETQYF

J gene: TRBJ1-5
D gene: TRBD1
clone size: many
V gene: TRBV28
CDR3 DNA: TGTGCCAGCAGGCCCGGGACAGCGAGCAATCAGCCCCAGCATTTT
CDR3 protein: CASRPGTASNQPQHF

J gene: TRBJ2-2
D gene: .
clone size: many
V gene: TRBV7-2
CDR3 DNA: TGTGCCAGCAGCTCCTATATCGCGAACACCGGGGAGCTGTTTTTT
CDR3 protein: CASSSYIANTGELFF

J gene: TRBJ1-6
D gene: .
clone size: few
V gene: TRBV6-2/TRBV6-3
CDR3 DNA: TGTGCCAGCAGTTACGGTTTGGGGGGTGATAATTCACCCCTCCACTTT
CDR3 protein: CASSYGLGGDNSPLHF

J gene: TRBJ2-7
D gene: .
clone size: many
V gene: TRBV27
CDR3 DNA: TGTGCCAGCAGTCCGGGTGCGGGGACCTTGTCCTACGAGCAGTACTTC
CDR3 protein: CASSPGAGTLSYEQYF

J gene: TRBJ2-2
D gene: .
clone size: .
V gene: TRBV9
CDR3 DNA: TGTGCCAGCAGCGTCAGGGACCTAGACACCGGGGAGCTGTTTTTT
CDR3 protein: CASSVRDLDTGELFF

J gene: TRBJ2-7
D gene: .
clone size: many
V gene: TRBV5-1
CDR3 DNA: TGCGCCAGCAGCTTGTTCGGTGGCCACGAGCAGTACTTC
CDR3 protein: CASSLFGGHEQYF

J gene: TRBJ2-1
D gene: TRBD1
clone size: few
V gene: TRBV27
CDR3 DNA: TGTGCCAGCAGGCGACAGGGTAGCTCCTACAATGAGCAGTTCTTC
CDR3 protein: CASRRQGSSYNEQFF

J gene: TRBJ2-1
D gene: TRBD2
clone size: few
V gene: TRBV20-1
CDR3 DNA: TGCAGTGCTACGGCCGGGCTAGCGGGAGTTGAGCAGTTCTTC
CDR3 protein: CSATAGLAGVEQFF

J gene: TRBJ1-3
D gene: .
clone size: many
V gene: TRBV2
CDR3 DNA: TGTGCCAGCAGTGGGACAGTCCTCAACACCATATATTTT
CDR3 protein: CASSGTVLNTIYF

J gene: TRBJ2-1
D gene: TRBD2
clone size: few
V gene: TRBV5-1
CDR3 DNA: TGCGCCAGCAGACAAGGCGGACAGGGGGCGACTAGCGGGAGGACCTACAATGAGCAGTTCTTC
CDR3 protein: CASRQGGQGATSGRTYNEQFF

J gene: TRBJ1-1
D gene: .
clone size: .
V gene: TRBV18
CDR3 DNA: TGTGCCAGCTCACCGTCAAAGGGTACTGAAGCTTTCTTT
CDR3 protein: CASSPSKGTEAFF